The next 16 T cell receptor beta chains were all read from a single sample in a study of blood T cell repertoires in COVID-19 (dated by TCRdb to about 2020). The library came from the immunoSEQ multiplex PCR assay. Drawn from immuneACCESS, this table holds only the in-frame rearrangements with V and J called that TCRdb kept. Clones are partly lost; checked studies trace under half to an unresolved V gene and leave the rest unexplained. The sample table records more than 75,000 clones; approximately 82% of these occur just once. 8% to 13% of the sample belongs to the ten largest clones. The sample comprised peripheral blood. The receptors here all came from a man in his 60s with acute or convalescent COVID-19.

CDR3 sequence: CASSINWAGGGEQFF. CDR3 bases: TGTGCCAGCAGCATAAATTGGGCCGGGGGGGGTGAGCAGTTCTTC. The rearrangement links TRBV7-2 to TRBJ2-1, with 8 bases aligning to TRBD2. CDR1 SGHTA and CDR2 FQGNSA come from the germline V gene. V shed 5 bases, J shed 9 bases, and the junction held 12 bases outside the gene matches. The CDR3 extends over 15 amino acids.

The chain recombines TRBV29-1 with TRBJ2-3; 12 positions match TRBD2. The CDR3 covers 17 residues. Unmatched junction bases numbered 11, after V lost 4 bases and J lost 3 bases. In germline, CDR1 is SQVTM, CDR2 ANQGSEA. The CDR3 region has the DNA TGCAGCGTTGTCGCCGGACTAGCGGGACGCGTGACAGATACGCAGTATTTT. Protein product: CSVVAGLAGRVTDTQYF.

The chain joins TRBV6-5 to TRBJ1-5; 7 bases map to TRBD1. CDR1 and CDR2 from the germline V gene are MNHEY and SVGAGI. V was pared by 9 bases and J by 0 bases, with 8 bases of the junction left unmatched. The CDR3 is made up of 15 amino acids. The CDR3 nucleotides are TGTGCCAGTACAGGGGAACCCTCTAGCAATCAGCCCCAGCATTTT. Translation gives CASTGEPSSNQPQHF.

This chain uses TRBV15 with TRBJ2-5; 7 bases match TRBD1. Germline V lookup: CDR1 LNHNV, CDR2 YYDKDF (reference sequence). Trimming took 0 bases from V and 4 from J; bases not matched to a gene: 8. CDR3 length: 16 amino acids. Here the CDR3 DNA reads TGTGCCACCAGCAGAGATTTTGGGGCAGGGGGAGAGACCCAGTACTTC. It is translated as CATSRDFGAGGETQYF.

The J gene is TRBJ2-7, the V gene TRBV7-9; D gene ambiguous. Trimming removed 2 bases from V and 5 bases from J, with 7 bases in between. CDR1 SEHNR and CDR2 FQNEAQ come from the germline V gene (reference sequence). The CDR3 is 12 residues long. Written as DNA, the CDR3 is TGTGCCAGCAGCTTATCCGCGGACGAGCAGTACTTC. Translated, it gives CASSLSADEQYF.

This clone has only one observation. This rearrangement joins TRBV12-3 or TRBV12-4 to TRBJ1-2; D not resolved. The CDR3 runs 12 residues. V lost 6 bases and J lost 8, with 13 bases in between. CDR3 protein: CASRMMEGGYTF. For the CDR3, the DNA is TGTGCCAGCAGGATGATGGAGGGAGGCTACACCTTC.

The V gene is TRBV5-1, the J gene TRBJ1-1; 9 bases are a match to TRBD1. Germline V gene data show CDR1 as SGHRS and CDR2 as YFSETQ. Losses at the gene ends were 1 base for V and 8 bases for J; bases not matched to a gene: 3. This CDR3 has 13 residues. The CDR3 bases are TGCGCCAGCAGCTTGACAGGGGGCTTGGAAGCTTTCTTT. It yields the protein CASSLTGGLEAFF.

There are a few counts of this clone. The rearrangement joins TRBV4-3 to TRBJ2-2; 7 bases line up with TRBD1. This CDR3 is built from 15 residues. Unmatched junction bases numbered 3, after V lost 2 bases and J lost 3 bases. From germline, CDR1 is LGHNA and CDR2 YSLEER. CDR3 loop: CASSQKGTDTGELFF. CDR3 coding DNA: TGCGCCAGCAGCCAAAAAGGGACAGACACCGGGGAGCTGTTTTTT.

This clone was seen a single time. The rearrangement uses TRBV4-1 and TRBJ1-5; D is ambiguous. Germline values: CDR1 MGHRA, CDR2 YSYEKL. V lost 4 bases, J lost 7 bases, and 17 bases lay in between. This CDR3 is built from 15 residues. CDR3 bases: TGCGCCAGCAGCCTGCAAATCGGGGTTGGACAGCCCCAGCATTTT. It codes for CASSLQIGVGQPQHF.

J is TRBJ2-5 and V is TRBV4-3; TRBD2 matches 8 bases. Trimming took 6 bases from V and 5 from J; bases not matched to a gene: 5. The length of the CDR3 is 13 residues. Germline V CDR1 and CDR2: LGHNA, YSLEER. CDR3 residues: CASRRGALETQYF. The CDR3 DNA reads as TGCGCCAGCAGGCGGGGGGCGCTGGAGACCCAGTACTTC.

The chain joins TRBV19 to TRBJ2-1; no clear D gene. Germline assignment: CDR1 LNHDA and CDR2 SQIVND (reference sequence). Trimming shortened V by 5 bases and J by 3 bases, and 11 bases separated the two germline ends. The CDR3 has 14 amino acids. The CDR3 bases are TGTGCCAGTAGTGTTCCTAGTGTCTACAATGAGCAGTTCTTC. Translated, it gives CASSVPSVYNEQFF.

The chain employs TRBV6-5 and TRBJ1-5, with TRBD1 matching over 7 bases. V lost 6 bases and J lost 6; bases outside the gene matches: 11. There are 15 residues in the CDR3. Germline V CDR1 and CDR2: MNHEY, SVGAGI. CDR3 bases: TGTGCCAGCAGACTTGACAGGGAGGCAGGTCAGCCCCAGCATTTT. Amino acids: CASRLDREAGQPQHF.

The rearrangement joins TRBV27 to TRBJ2-5; 8 positions match TRBD1. The CDR3 length is 15 residues. Germline assignment: CDR1 MNHEY and CDR2 SMNVEV (reference sequence). The junction had 9 bases not matched to a gene; V was cut back by 4 bases and J by 5 bases. This CDR3 is CASSSGQGGRETQYF. Here the CDR3 DNA reads TGTGCCAGCAGTTCAGGACAGGGTGGGCGGGAGACCCAGTACTTC.

The chain uses TRBV19 and TRBJ2-5; D is perhaps TRBD2 (5 bases). Germline CDR1 is LNHDA and CDR2 is SQIVND (reference sequence). Trimming took 5 bases from V and 5 from J, leaving 18 bases between them. This CDR3 is built from 15 residues. DNA for the CDR3: TGTGCCAGTAGTGGGGTCAGCGGCTCCTGGGAGACCCAGTACTTC. It yields the protein CASSGVSGSWETQYF.

The genes are TRBV7-3 and TRBJ2-7; no clear D. CDR3 length equals 15 residues. CDR1 is SGHTA and CDR2 is FQGTGA in the germline V gene. Trimming took off 1 base at V and 5 bases at J, with 15 bases between the two ends. In nucleotides, the CDR3 is TGTGCCAGCAGCTTAAGAGGTCCCTTGAGCGACGAGCAGTACTTC. Protein sequence: CASSLRGPLSDEQYF.

CDR3 residues: CASRLGHLYGYTF. The CDR3 DNA sequence: TGTGCCAGCAGACTGGGACACCTCTATGGCTACACCTTC. The V gene is TRBV6-5, the J gene TRBJ1-2; the D gene is possibly TRBD1 (6 bases). Per the germline V gene, CDR1 is MNHEY and CDR2 is SVGAGI. The CDR3 is 13 residues long. V was pared by 6 bases and J by 4 bases, with 12 bases between.